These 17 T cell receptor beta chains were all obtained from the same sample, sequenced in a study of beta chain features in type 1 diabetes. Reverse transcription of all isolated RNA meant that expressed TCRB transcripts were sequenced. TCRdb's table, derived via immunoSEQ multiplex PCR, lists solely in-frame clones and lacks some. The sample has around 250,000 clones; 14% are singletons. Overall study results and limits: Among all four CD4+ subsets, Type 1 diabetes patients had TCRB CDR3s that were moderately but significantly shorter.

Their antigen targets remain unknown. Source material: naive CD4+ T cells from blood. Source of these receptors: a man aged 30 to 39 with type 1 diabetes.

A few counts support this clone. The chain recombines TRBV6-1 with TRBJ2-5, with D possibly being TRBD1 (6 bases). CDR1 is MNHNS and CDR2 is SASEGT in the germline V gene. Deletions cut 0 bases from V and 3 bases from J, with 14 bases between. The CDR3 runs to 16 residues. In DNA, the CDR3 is TGTGCCAGCAGTGAAGCGTTCGACAGGCTAAAAGAGACCCAGTACTTC. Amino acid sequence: CASSEAFDRLKETQYF.

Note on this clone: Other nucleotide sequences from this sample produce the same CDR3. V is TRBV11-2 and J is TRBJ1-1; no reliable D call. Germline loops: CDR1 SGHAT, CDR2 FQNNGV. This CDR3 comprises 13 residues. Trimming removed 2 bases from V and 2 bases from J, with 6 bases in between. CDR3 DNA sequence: TGTGCCAGCAGCTTAACACGTAACACTGAAGCTTTCTTT. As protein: CASSLTRNTEAFF.

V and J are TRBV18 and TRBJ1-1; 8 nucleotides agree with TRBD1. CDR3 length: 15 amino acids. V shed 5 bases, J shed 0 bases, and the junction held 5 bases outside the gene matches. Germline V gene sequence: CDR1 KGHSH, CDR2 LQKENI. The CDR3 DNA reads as TGTGCCAGCTCATCCGGGACAGGAATGAACACTGAAGCTTTCTTT. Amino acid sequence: CASSSGTGMNTEAFF. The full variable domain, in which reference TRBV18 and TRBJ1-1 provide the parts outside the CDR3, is NAGVMQNPRHLVRRRGQEARLRCSPMKGHSHVYWYRQLPEEGLKFMVYLQKENIIDESGMPKERFSAEFPKEGPSILRIQQVVRGDSAAYFCASSSGTGMNTEAFFGQGTRLTVV.

The CDR3 DNA is TGTGCCAGCAGTTTCTTCGGCCAGGGCAGATCCCGAGAGACCCAGTACTTC. Encoded protein: CASSFFGQGRSRETQYF. This rearrangement joins TRBV28 to TRBJ2-5; a weak D match, TRBD1 (5 bases). Trimming left V 3 bases short and J 4 bases short, with 21 bases between. Germline V gene lookup returns CDR1 MDHEN and CDR2 SYDVKM. This CDR3 has 17 amino acids.

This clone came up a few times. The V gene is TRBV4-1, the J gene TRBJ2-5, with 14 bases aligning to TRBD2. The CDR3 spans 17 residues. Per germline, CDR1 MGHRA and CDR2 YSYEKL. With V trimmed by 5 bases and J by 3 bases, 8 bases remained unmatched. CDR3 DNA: TGCGCCAGCAGCACAATTCCGGGACTAGCGGGAGAAGAGACCCAGTACTTC. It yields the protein CASSTIPGLAGEETQYF.

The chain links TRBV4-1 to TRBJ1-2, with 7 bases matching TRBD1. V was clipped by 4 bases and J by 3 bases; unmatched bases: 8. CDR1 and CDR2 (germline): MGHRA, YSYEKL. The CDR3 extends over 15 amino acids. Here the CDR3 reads CASSPGQSKDYGYTF. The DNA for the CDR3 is TGCGCCAGCAGCCCGGGACAGTCGAAGGACTATGGCTACACCTTC.

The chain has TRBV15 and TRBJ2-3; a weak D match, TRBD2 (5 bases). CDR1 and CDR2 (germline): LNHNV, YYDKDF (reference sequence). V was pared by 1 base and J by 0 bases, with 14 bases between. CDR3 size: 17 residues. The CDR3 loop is CATSRVKTTTSTDTQYF. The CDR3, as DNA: TGTGCCACCAGCAGAGTCAAAACGACTACTAGCACAGATACGCAGTATTTT. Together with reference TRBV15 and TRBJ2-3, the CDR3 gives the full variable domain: DAMVIQNPRYQVTQFGKPVTLSCSQTLNHNVMYWYQQKSSQAPKLLFHYYDKDFNNEADTPDNFQSRRPNTSFCFLDIRSPGLGDTAMYLCATSRVKTTTSTDTQYFGPGTRLTVL.

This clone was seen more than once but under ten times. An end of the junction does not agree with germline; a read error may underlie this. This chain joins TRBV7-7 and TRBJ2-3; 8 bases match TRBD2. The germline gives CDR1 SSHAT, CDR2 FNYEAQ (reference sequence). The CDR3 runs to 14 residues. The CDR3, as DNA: TGTGCTAGCAGCCAGACTAGCGAGCGTGATACGCAGTATTTT. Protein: CASSQTSERDTQYF.

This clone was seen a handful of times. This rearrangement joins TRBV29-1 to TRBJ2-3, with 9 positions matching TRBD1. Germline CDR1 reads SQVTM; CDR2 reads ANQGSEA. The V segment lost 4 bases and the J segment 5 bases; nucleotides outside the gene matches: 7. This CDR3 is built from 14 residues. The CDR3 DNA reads TGCAGCGTTGTAGGGGACAGGGTCAAAGATACGCAGTATTTT. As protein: CSVVGDRVKDTQYF.

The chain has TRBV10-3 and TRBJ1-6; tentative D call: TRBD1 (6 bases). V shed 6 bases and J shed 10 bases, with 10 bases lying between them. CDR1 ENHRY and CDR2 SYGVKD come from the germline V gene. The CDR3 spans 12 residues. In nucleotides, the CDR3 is TGTGCCATCAGGGACAGAAACTCACCCCTCCACTTT. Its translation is CAIRDRNSPLHF.

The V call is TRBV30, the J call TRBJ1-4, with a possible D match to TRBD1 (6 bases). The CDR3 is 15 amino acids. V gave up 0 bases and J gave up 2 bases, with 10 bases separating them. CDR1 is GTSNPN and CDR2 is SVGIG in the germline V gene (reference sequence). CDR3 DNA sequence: TGTGCCTGGAGTGTGGGGGGGCTTACTAATGAAAAACTGTTTTTT. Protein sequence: CAWSVGGLTNEKLFF.

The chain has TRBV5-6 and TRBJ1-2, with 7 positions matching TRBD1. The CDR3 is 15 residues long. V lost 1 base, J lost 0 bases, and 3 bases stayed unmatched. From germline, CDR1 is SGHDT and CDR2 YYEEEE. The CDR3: CASSLTGEANYGYTF. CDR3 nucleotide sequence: TGTGCCAGCAGCTTGACAGGGGAAGCTAACTATGGCTACACCTTC.

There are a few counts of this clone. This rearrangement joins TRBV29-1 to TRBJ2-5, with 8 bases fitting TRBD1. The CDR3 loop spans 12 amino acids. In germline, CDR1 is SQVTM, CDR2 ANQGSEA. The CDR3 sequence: CGSGQGAETQYF. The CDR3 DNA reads TGCGGAAGTGGGCAGGGGGCAGAGACCCAGTACTTC.

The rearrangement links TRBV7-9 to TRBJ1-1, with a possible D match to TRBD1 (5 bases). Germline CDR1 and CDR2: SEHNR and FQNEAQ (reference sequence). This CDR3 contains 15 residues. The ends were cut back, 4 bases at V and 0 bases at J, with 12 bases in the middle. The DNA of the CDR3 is TGTGCCAGCAGCTCCCTTAGGGGTATGAACACTGAAGCTTTCTTT. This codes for CASSSLRGMNTEAFF.

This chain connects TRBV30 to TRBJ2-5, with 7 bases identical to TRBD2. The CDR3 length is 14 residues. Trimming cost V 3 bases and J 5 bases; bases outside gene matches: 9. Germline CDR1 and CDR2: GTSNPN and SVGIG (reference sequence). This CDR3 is CAWRLTGAGETQYF. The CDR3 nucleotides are TGTGCCTGGAGATTAACGGGAGCGGGGGAGACCCAGTACTTC. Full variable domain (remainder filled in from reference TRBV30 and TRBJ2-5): SQTIHQWPATLVQPVGSPLSLECTVEGTSNPNLYWYRQAAGRGLQLLFYSVGIGQISSEVPQNLSASRPQDRQFILSSKKLLLSDSGFYLCAWRLTGAGETQYFGPGTRLLVL.

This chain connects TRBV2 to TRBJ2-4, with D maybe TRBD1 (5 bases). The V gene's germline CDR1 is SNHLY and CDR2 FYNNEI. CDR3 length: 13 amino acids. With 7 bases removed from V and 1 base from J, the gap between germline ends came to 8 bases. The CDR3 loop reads CASTGMAKNIQYF. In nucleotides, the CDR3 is TGTGCCAGCACAGGGATGGCCAAAAACATTCAGTACTTC.

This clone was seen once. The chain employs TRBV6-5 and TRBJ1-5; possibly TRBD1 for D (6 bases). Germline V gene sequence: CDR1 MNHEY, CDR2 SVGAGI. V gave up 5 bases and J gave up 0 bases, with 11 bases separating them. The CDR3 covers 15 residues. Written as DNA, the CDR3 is TGTGCCAGCAGTGCGGACAGTTATAGCAATCAGCCCCAGCATTTT. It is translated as CASSADSYSNQPQHF.